The 10 T cell receptor beta chains below were found in one sample sequenced in a study of blood T cell repertoires in COVID-19. Profiling relied on immunoSEQ multiplex PCR, and the TCRdb table lists in-frame clones only, not all of them. The profile shows 200,000 to 250,000 clones, more than 75% of them singletons. Sequenced: peripheral blood. The receptor set was obtained from a woman between 70 and 85 years old with COVID-19, enrolled during active disease.

The J gene is TRBJ2-3, the V gene TRBV10-3, with TRBD2 identical over 10 bases. V shed 10 bases, J shed 1 base, and the junction held 8 bases outside the gene matches. This CDR3 contains 15 residues. In germline, CDR1 is ENHRY, CDR2 SYGVKD. CDR3 in amino acids: CATADLAGGTDTQYF. For the CDR3, the DNA is TGTGCCACCGCGGATCTAGCGGGAGGCACAGATACGCAGTATTTT.

The gene calls are TRBV24-1 and TRBJ2-1, with D possibly matching TRBD1 (5 bases). Trimming took 4 bases from V and 3 from J, leaving 12 bases between them. The CDR3 runs to 15 residues. Per the germline V gene, CDR1 is KGHDR and CDR2 is SFDVKD. The CDR3 loop is CATSEAPQGYNEQFF. CDR3 coding DNA: TGTGCCACCAGTGAAGCACCGCAGGGCTACAATGAGCAGTTCTTC.

There are a few counts of this clone. This chain uses TRBV28 with TRBJ2-7; 7 positions agree with TRBD1. In germline, CDR1 is MDHEN, CDR2 SYDVKM. The CDR3 loop spans 15 amino acids. The V gene end was trimmed by 7 bases and the J gene end by 4 bases; junction bases not matched to a gene: 13. The CDR3 nucleotides read TGTGCCAGCAAGGGGACAGAGAAGGGGAGTTACGAGCAGTACTTC. This codes for CASKGTEKGSYEQYF.

The chain couples TRBV27 to TRBJ2-3; D gene uncertain. CDR3 length: 13 residues. In germline, CDR1 is MNHEY, CDR2 SMNVEV (reference sequence). Trimming took off 6 bases at V and 0 bases at J, with 7 bases between the two ends. The CDR3 protein is CASSFYSTDTQYF. The CDR3 DNA reads TGTGCCAGCAGCTTTTATAGCACAGATACGCAGTATTTT.

The V gene is TRBV28, the J gene TRBJ1-2; perhaps TRBD1 as D (5 bases). Germline values: CDR1 MDHEN, CDR2 SYDVKM. The CDR3 totals 13 residues. V gave up 5 bases and J gave up 1 base, with 8 bases separating them. The CDR3 loop is CASSRQLNYGYTF. CDR3 nucleotide sequence: TGTGCCAGCAGTCGACAGCTTAACTATGGCTACACCTTC.

The V gene is TRBV12-5, the J gene TRBJ2-1; 7 bases map to TRBD2. Germline assignment: CDR1 LGHNT and CDR2 FRNRAP. This CDR3 is 16 amino acids long. Trimming removed 3 bases from V and 2 bases from J; junction bases left unmatched: 7. The CDR3 region has the DNA TGTGCTAGTGGTTTCCTGGGGGGAGGGCCCTACAATGAGCAGTTCTTC. Translation gives CASGFLGGGPYNEQFF.

This clone was detected a few times. The J gene is TRBJ1-5, the V gene TRBV7-2; tentative D call: TRBD1 (5 bases). Germline loops: CDR1 SGHTA, CDR2 FQGNSA. The CDR3 has 15 residues. Trimming stripped 3 bases from V and 6 bases from J, with 15 bases between. CDR3 sequence reads: CASSLGPAAGQPQHF. The CDR3 nucleotides read TGTGCCAGCAGCTTGGGGCCCGCTGCTGGTCAGCCCCAGCATTTT.

This clone was seen a single time. This rearrangement joins TRBV5-1 to TRBJ1-1, with 7 bases fitting TRBD1. V shed 4 bases and J 0 bases; nucleotides not matched to a gene: 24. Per germline, CDR1 SGHRS and CDR2 YFSETQ. The CDR3 runs 21 residues. CDR3 bases: TGCGCCAGCAGCAACTTCCCCGGTGGACAGGTGGGATTAGTTATGAACACTGAAGCTTTCTTT. Its translation: CASSNFPGGQVGLVMNTEAFF.

V and J are TRBV6-5 and TRBJ1-5; D is unclear. The CDR3 spans 15 residues. Trimming stripped 1 base from V and 0 bases from J, with 7 bases between. In germline, CDR1 is MNHEY, CDR2 SVGAGI. The CDR3 bases are TGTGCCAGCAGTTACTACCCAGGTAGCAATCAGCCCCAGCATTTT. Residues: CASSYYPGSNQPQHF.

This chain uses TRBV5-5 with TRBJ2-7; D may be TRBD2 (5 bases). The CDR3 covers 14 residues. V lost 2 bases, J lost 3 bases, and 12 bases lay in between. CDR1 is SGHKS and CDR2 is YYEKEE in the germline V gene (reference sequence). The CDR3 spells CASSFTRVLYEQYF. CDR3 DNA: TGTGCCAGCAGCTTTACTAGAGTTCTCTACGAGCAGTACTTC. The variable domain in full, completed from reference TRBV5-5 and TRBJ2-7, reads DAGVTQSPTHLIKTRGQQVTLRCSPISGHKSVSWYQQVLGQGPQFIFQYYEKEERGRGNFPDRFSARQFPNYSSELNVNALLLGDSALYLCASSFTRVLYEQYFGPGTRLTVT.